A single sample gave rise to the 8 T cell receptor beta chains below, sequenced in a study of T-cell reconstitution after alpha-beta-depleted transplantation in children (dated by TCRdb to about 2016). The library was prepared using PCR. Data came from an Illumina HiSeq 2500. Molecular barcoding was employed in the preparation of TCR libraries, with unique molecular identifiers being used to normalize TCRbeta repertoire quantification. TCRdb took the public reads, trimmed them with fastp at Q25, ran MiXCR for clone calling and kept in-frame beta chains. Rows with a matching CDR3 protein are joined into one entry that keeps the most common DNA and genes. This sample gives some 840,000 distinct CDR3 sequences in total; less than 20% of them show up just once. The leading ten clones occupy around 4.5% of the sample. This sample's treatment or condition label indicates: allogeneic hematopoietic cell transplantation with graft depleted of TCRalphabeta T cells and CD19 B cells.

The starting material was PBMCs, mostly from graft donor cells, obtained 360 days after TCRalphabeta/CD19-depleted stem cell transplant. The receptors were gathered from a male patient aged 10-17 years who had a stem cell transplant for acute lymphoblastic leukemia, so the T cells may come from the graft donor.

The chain employs TRBV3-1 and TRBJ1-1; D is possibly TRBD1 (5 bases). This CDR3 region has 15 residues. Trimming stripped 1 base from V and 2 bases from J, with 11 bases between. In germline, CDR1 is LGHDT, CDR2 YNNKEL (reference sequence). Here the CDR3 reads CASSQGRGRNTEAFF. For the CDR3, the DNA is TGTGCCAGCAGCCAAGGTCGGGGGAGAAACACTGAAGCTTTCTTT.

This clonotype turned up a few times. CDR3 in DNA: TGTGCCAGCAGCTTAGTATTAGGAAGAACTTACAATGAGCAGTTCTTC. Its translation: CASSLVLGRTYNEQFF. The chain links TRBV7-6 to TRBJ2-1; D gene ambiguous. Trimming took off 1 base at V and 4 bases at J, with 14 bases between the two ends. Germline V CDR1 and CDR2: SGHVS, FNYEAQ. The CDR3 is 16 residues long. Complete variable domain (other parts from reference TRBV7-6 and TRBJ2-1): GAGVSQSPRYKVTKRGQDVALRCDPISGHVSLYWYRQALGQGPEFLTYFNYEAQQDKSGLPNDRFSAERPEGSISTLTIQRTEQRDSAMYRCASSLVLGRTYNEQFFGPGTRLTVL.

This clonotype was detected many times. This sequence joins TRBV3-1 and TRBJ2-2, with a tentative D call TRBD2 (6 bases). The CDR3 loop spans 13 amino acids. Germline V lookup: CDR1 LGHDT, CDR2 YNNKEL (reference sequence). The V gene lost 6 bases and the J gene lost 5 bases, with 10 bases spanning the gap. The CDR3 DNA reads TGTGCCAGCAGGGAACTAGCAACCGGGGAGCTGTTTTTT. This gives the protein CASRELATGELFF.

This clonotype has a handful of counts. This sequence joins TRBV29-1 and TRBJ2-7; D not resolved. V lost 6 bases and J lost 2, with 17 bases in between. CDR1 and CDR2 (germline): SQVTM, ANQGSEA. The CDR3 is 14 amino acids. DNA for the CDR3: TGCAGCGTCTTCACTGACCTAGGGACCTACGAGCAGTACTTC. This encodes CSVFTDLGTYEQYF.

The chain recombines TRBV28 with TRBJ2-5; maybe TRBD2 (6 bases). Trimming took off 6 bases at V and 5 bases at J, with 19 bases between the two ends. This CDR3 has 15 residues. Germline V gives CDR1 MDHEN, CDR2 SYDVKM. The DNA of the CDR3 is TGTGCCAGCAGCCACACTAGCTCCCGGGGGGAGACCCAGTACTTC. It translates to CASSHTSSRGETQYF.

This chain links TRBV4-1 with TRBJ2-2; 8 positions match TRBD2. V lost 3 bases to trimming and J lost 8 bases; unmatched junction nucleotides: 11. CDR3 length equals 16 residues. The germline V gene has CDR1 MGHRA and CDR2 YSYEKL. In DNA, the CDR3 is TGCGCCAGCAGCCACCAACCCCGGACTAGCACGGGGGAGCTGTTTTTT. It encodes CASSHQPRTSTGELFF.

This clonotype was counted between two and nine times. This sequence joins TRBV7-2 and TRBJ2-3, with 7 bases fitting TRBD2. The CDR3 covers 16 residues. The germline V gene encodes CDR1 SGHTA and CDR2 FQGNSA. Unmatched junction bases numbered 9, after V lost 0 bases and J lost 6 bases. The CDR3 DNA reads TGTGCCAGCAGCTTAGCCCTAGCGGCCATAGTGGATACGCAGTATTTT. Translating it yields CASSLALAAIVDTQYF.

This clonotype was counted many times. J is TRBJ2-1 and V is TRBV29-1, with D perhaps matching TRBD2 (5 bases). The V end lost 4 bases, the J end lost 0 bases, and 16 bases lay between the germline ends. Germline CDR1 is SQVTM and CDR2 is ANQGSEA. The CDR3 contains 16 residues. CDR3 sequence (DNA): TGCAGCGTTGTACAACTCGCGGGTAGCTCCTACAATGAGCAGTTCTTC. Its protein product is CSVVQLAGSSYNEQFF.